This TCR beta chain was recorded in a study of OX40 agonist ivuxolimab in advanced cancers. Regarding this clone: Antigen: not known.

Study results and caveats: Among the lowest levels of clonal expansion were found in partial responders at 0.1-3.0 mg/kg.

The germline CDR1 and CDR2 sequences are SQVTM and ANQGSEA. V was shortened by 4 bases and J by 7 bases, with 19 bases between the two germline ends. The length of the CDR3 is 14 residues. Measured with immunoSEQ multiplex PCR; TCRdb has only the in-frame clones, and not every one. The data contain tens of thousands of clones, 75% to 90% of them singletons. The clonotype comes from an adult with an advanced solid tumor such as melanoma, head and neck, liver or kidney cancer. The genes are TRBV29-1 and TRBJ1-1; D gene ambiguous. The material was CD4+ or CD8+ T cells sorted from blood, obtained in a trial of the OX40 agonist ivuxolimab. The DNA for the CDR3 is TGCAGCGTTGTGGGCCAGGCAAATAAGGATGAAGCTTTCTTT. Protein: CSVVGQANKDEAFF.